One sample yielded the 10 T cell receptor beta chains listed below, sequenced in a study of cytomegalovirus exposure and HLA in healthy donors. Vbeta (60) and Jbeta (13) primers were used in the PCR. Using immunoSEQ multiplex PCR, the repertoire was profiled, and TCRdb retains in-frame clones only, with some absent. The sample includes roughly 130,000 clones, more than 8% of them seen just once. The source material was PBMCs. These receptors all come from a man aged 40-49 years in good health and CMV-seronegative.

This chain uses TRBV7-2 with TRBJ1-3, with a possible D match to TRBD1 (5 bases). Between the trimmed V and J ends, which lost 1 base and 4 bases, there was a span of 11 bases. CDR3 length: 15 residues. Germline V gives CDR1 SGHTA, CDR2 FQGNSA. In DNA, the CDR3 is TGTGCCAGCAGCTTAGACGGACAATCCGGAAACACCATATATTTT. It is translated as CASSLDGQSGNTIYF.

J is TRBJ2-1 and V is TRBV27; 10 bases align to TRBD1. This CDR3 has 16 residues. Germline V gives CDR1 MNHEY, CDR2 SMNVEV (reference sequence). Unmatched junction bases numbered 9, after V lost 5 bases and J lost 5 bases. The CDR3 DNA follows: TGTGCCAGCAGTCACCACCGGGACAGGGGACACAATGAGCAGTTCTTC. Translation: CASSHHRDRGHNEQFF.

This clone showed up just a few times. DNA for the CDR3: TGCGCCAGCAGCCCGGGGGTGGGGGGCACAGATACGCAGTATTTT. This codes for CASSPGVGGTDTQYF. This chain connects TRBV5-1 to TRBJ2-3; D perhaps matches TRBD2 (6 bases). The CDR3 extends over 15 amino acids. Germline-derived CDR1 and CDR2 are SGHRS and YFSETQ. Trimming took off 4 bases at V and 1 base at J, with 13 bases between the two ends.

This clone was seen only a few times. The chain is built from TRBV9 and TRBJ2-7; 14 positions match TRBD2. Trimming cost V 3 bases and J 2 bases; bases outside gene matches: 4. CDR3 size: 16 residues. Looked up from germline, CDR1 is SGDLS and CDR2 is YYNGEE. CDR3 protein: CASSAETSGGAYEQYF. The CDR3 DNA is TGTGCCAGCAGCGCGGAGACTAGCGGGGGGGCCTACGAGCAGTACTTC.

This clone showed up just a few times. The V call is TRBV4-3, the J call TRBJ2-1, with 12 nucleotides matching TRBD1. This CDR3 spans 17 amino acids. V lost 4 bases to trimming and J lost 7 bases; unmatched junction nucleotides: 11. From germline, CDR1 is LGHNA and CDR2 YSLEER. The CDR3 loop is CASSRSPGTGGQNEQFF. CDR3 bases: TGCGCCAGCAGCCGATCGCCCGGGACAGGGGGCCAGAATGAGCAGTTCTTC.

The chain joins TRBV15 to TRBJ1-1; D is perhaps TRBD1 (6 bases). Germline loops: CDR1 LNHNV, CDR2 YYDKDF (reference sequence). Trimming removed 1 base from V and 0 bases from J, with 9 bases in between. This CDR3 contains 15 residues. The CDR3 DNA is TGTGCCACCAGCAGAGGGGGGGGCATGAACACTGAAGCTTTCTTT. Translated: CATSRGGGMNTEAFF.

The DNA of the CDR3 is TGTGCCAGTAGTATATCTCGGGGGGGCACCGGGGAGCTGTTTTTT. Amino acid sequence: CASSISRGGTGELFF. This rearrangement joins TRBV19 to TRBJ2-2; 8 nucleotides align to TRBD2. Looked up from germline, CDR1 is LNHDA and CDR2 is SQIVND (reference sequence). There are 15 residues in the CDR3. Losses at the gene ends were 2 bases for V and 4 bases for J; bases not matched to a gene: 3.

The genes are TRBV4-3 and TRBJ2-5, with TRBD1 as a possible D gene (6 bases). The J call could be wrong; TRBJ2-7 is a better fit for the DNA end. The CDR3 loop spans 17 amino acids. The germline V gene encodes CDR1 LGHNA and CDR2 YSLEER. CDR3 DNA sequence: TGCGCCAGCAGCCAAGAGGGTAACGGGGACACCTACTACGAGCAGTACTTC. Protein sequence: CASSQEGNGDTYYEQYF.

The rearrangement joins TRBV29-1 to TRBJ1-5; D not certain. Trimming left V 2 bases short and J 3 bases short, with 8 bases between. The CDR3 has 13 amino acids. Germline values: CDR1 SQVTM, CDR2 ANQGSEA. In nucleotides, the CDR3 is TGCAGCGTTGAATCCGGGTCCAATCAGCCCCAGCATTTT. Translating gives CSVESGSNQPQHF.

Turning to this clone: Additional DNA sequences in this sample encode the identical CDR3. The chain uses TRBV5-6 and TRBJ1-2; D gene unclear. CDR3 length equals 12 residues. Per the germline V gene, CDR1 is SGHDT and CDR2 is YYEEEE. V was trimmed by 1 base and J by 4 bases, leaving 5 bases between them. For the CDR3, the DNA is TGTGCCAGCAGCTTGACATCCTATGGCTACACCTTC. Its translation is CASSLTSYGYTF.